One and the same sample provided the 32 T cell receptor beta chains below, sequenced in a study of response to subunit inactivated influenza vaccine. TCRdb passed the RT-PCR reads through MiXCR, listing each CDR3 protein once. The sample consists of 800,000 to 1,000,000 distinct CDR3 sequences, 21% of them appearing once. Here the sequenced sample was PBMCs from blood, taken 5 days after vaccination. The receptors shown here come from a man aged 45-60 years who received an inactivated influenza vaccine.

The chain has TRBV5-6 and TRBJ2-7, with unresolved D. The V gene's germline CDR1 is SGHDT and CDR2 YYEEEE. V was cut by 0 bases and J by 4 bases, with 11 bases left in between. The CDR3 has 14 amino acids. CDR3 sequence: CASSLALVKYEQYF. CDR3 sequence (DNA): TGTGCCAGCAGCTTGGCTTTGGTGAAATACGAGCAGTACTTC.

This clonotype has a handful of counts. J is TRBJ1-1 and V is TRBV7-8, with 7 bases identical to TRBD1. The V and J ends lost 5 bases and 6 bases, in that order; junction bases with no gene match: 9. This CDR3 is built from 14 residues. Per the germline V gene, CDR1 is SGHVS and CDR2 is FQNEAQ. In DNA form, the CDR3 reads TGTGCCAGCAGCAAGACAGGGCAAGGGGCTGAAGCTTTCTTT. This sequence encodes CASSKTGQGAEAFF.

This sequence joins TRBV5-1 and TRBJ2-1; 9 bases are shared with TRBD2. The germline gives CDR1 SGHRS, CDR2 YFSETQ. The CDR3 has 12 amino acids. The trim removed 4 bases at V and 10 bases at J, leaving 3 bases unmatched. The CDR3 spells CASSTSGREQFF. The CDR3 DNA reads as TGCGCCAGCAGCACCAGCGGGAGGGAGCAGTTCTTC.

V and J are TRBV7-9 and TRBJ1-1; unclear D gene. CDR1 is SEHNR and CDR2 is FQNEAQ in the germline V gene (reference sequence). V gave up 5 bases and J gave up 0 bases, with 10 bases separating them. This CDR3 has 14 amino acids. CDR3 in amino acids: CASSLPSMNTEAFF. In DNA form, the CDR3 reads TGTGCCAGCAGCCTTCCTTCCATGAACACTGAAGCTTTCTTT.

This clonotype was seen only a few times. The chain has TRBV20-1 and TRBJ2-1, with D maybe TRBD2 (5 bases). This CDR3 comprises 14 residues. Trimming removed 3 bases from V and 7 bases from J, with 16 bases in between. Germline V gene data show CDR1 as DFQATT and CDR2 as SNEGSKA (reference sequence). As DNA, the CDR3 is TGCAGTGCTAGGGGTTGGAGGATAGGGAATGAGCAGTTCTTC. Translated: CSARGWRIGNEQFF.

The gene calls are TRBV2 and TRBJ2-7; D ambiguous. The CDR3 spans 14 residues. Germline V lookup: CDR1 SNHLY, CDR2 FYNNEI. Trimming shortened V by 0 bases and J by 3 bases, and 9 bases separated the two germline ends. As DNA, the CDR3 is TGTGCCAGCAGTGAAGCGAACATAAACTACGAGCAGTACTTC. Translation: CASSEANINYEQYF.

The chain links TRBV5-5 to TRBJ1-6; D not certain. V lost 1 base and J lost 6, with 11 bases in between. The CDR3 sequence is 15 residues long. The V gene's germline CDR1 is SGHKS and CDR2 YYEKEE (reference sequence). In DNA, the CDR3 is TGTGCCAGCAGCTTGACGGGGTATAGTAATTCACCCCTCCACTTT. Its protein is CASSLTGYSNSPLHF.

This clonotype was detected only a few times. This chain joins TRBV6-2 or TRBV6-3 and TRBJ2-3; maybe TRBD2 (5 bases). The CDR3 length is 16 residues. CDR1 MNHEY and CDR2 SVGEGT come from the germline V gene. Between the trimmed V and J ends, which lost 0 bases and 2 bases, there was a span of 12 bases. The CDR3: CASSYSTWTPTDTQYF. In DNA, the CDR3 is TGTGCCAGCAGTTACTCGACGTGGACTCCCACAGATACGCAGTATTTT.

This rearrangement joins TRBV20-1 to TRBJ2-7; 10 bases are a match to TRBD1. The length of the CDR3 is 16 residues. Germline assignment: CDR1 DFQATT and CDR2 SNEGSKA (reference sequence). Trimming at V came to 2 bases and at J to 2 bases, leaving 9 bases not matched to a gene. CDR3 DNA: TGCAGTGCTAGACGTGGGACAGGGGTTGGGGCCTACGAGCAGTACTTC. Protein sequence: CSARRGTGVGAYEQYF.

The V call is TRBV12-3 or TRBV12-4, the J call TRBJ2-1, with D possibly TRBD1 on 6 matching bases. Trimming took 6 bases from V and 7 from J, leaving 19 bases between them. This CDR3 is built from 15 residues. In nucleotides, the CDR3 is TGTGCCAGCAGCTCCTGGCAGGGGACGGGGAATGAGCAGTTCTTC. It is translated as CASSSWQGTGNEQFF.

This clonotype was detected a few times. The chain joins TRBV7-9 to TRBJ2-2; TRBD2 aligns across 11 bases. This CDR3 has 15 residues. Germline CDR1 reads SEHNR; CDR2 reads FQNEAQ (reference sequence). V lost 11 bases to trimming and J lost 1 base; unmatched junction nucleotides: 6. The CDR3: CAGRLAGGNTGELFF. The DNA of the CDR3 is TGTGCCGGACGCCTAGCGGGAGGGAACACCGGGGAGCTGTTTTTT.

The chain employs TRBV4-3 and TRBJ2-5; 13 bases agree with TRBD2. With 4 bases clipped from V and 4 bases from J, the junction kept 3 bases outside the gene matches. This CDR3 contains 15 residues. Germline lookup yields CDR1 LGHNA and CDR2 YSLEER. Here the CDR3 reads CASSLGTSGVETQYF. The CDR3 nucleotides read TGCGCCAGCAGCCTAGGGACTAGCGGGGTAGAGACCCAGTACTTC.

This clonotype was seen a few times. The rearrangement uses TRBV7-9 and TRBJ2-1; 10 bases align to TRBD2. Per the germline V gene, CDR1 is SEHNR and CDR2 is FQNEAQ (reference sequence). The V gene end was trimmed by 5 bases and the J gene end by 4 bases; junction bases not matched to a gene: 11. This CDR3 contains 17 residues. CDR3 region: CASSPPIGLAVYNEQFF. CDR3 in DNA: TGTGCCAGCAGCCCACCGATAGGACTAGCGGTATACAATGAGCAGTTCTTC.

The chain employs TRBV2 and TRBJ1-5; D remains unclear. Germline values: CDR1 SNHLY, CDR2 FYNNEI. V was shortened by 0 bases and J by 7 bases, with 10 bases between the two germline ends. This CDR3 region has 14 residues. The CDR3 loop reads CASSEAGYTQPQHF. The CDR3 DNA follows: TGTGCCAGCAGTGAAGCAGGGTACACCCAGCCCCAGCATTTT.

There are a few counts of this clonotype. This chain uses TRBV28 with TRBJ2-1; possibly TRBD2 for D (6 bases). Per germline, CDR1 MDHEN and CDR2 SYDVKM. V lost 6 bases to trimming and J lost 5 bases, with 17 bases between them. The CDR3 has 15 amino acids. In nucleotides, the CDR3 is TGTGCCAGCAGCACCGGGGACCCGGGAGACAATGAGCAGTTCTTC. It codes for CASSTGDPGDNEQFF.

This clonotype came up a few times. The chain employs TRBV28 and TRBJ1-5, with TRBD1 matching over 7 bases. The V segment lost 7 bases and the J segment 5 bases; nucleotides outside the gene matches: 11. The CDR3 sequence is 15 residues long. Looked up from germline, CDR1 is MDHEN and CDR2 is SYDVKM. The CDR3 coding sequence is TGTGCCAGCACTCCGGGACAGACATTTCATCAGCCCCAGCATTTT. As protein: CASTPGQTFHQPQHF.

The chain employs TRBV4-2 and TRBJ2-1, with D possibly matching TRBD1 (7 bases). The V gene's germline CDR1 is LGHNA and CDR2 YNFKEQ. V gave up 1 base and J gave up 5 bases, with 18 bases separating them. There are 17 residues in the CDR3. The CDR3 here is CASSQADGAGGHNEQFF. The CDR3 bases are TGTGCCAGCAGCCAAGCAGACGGGGCAGGGGGGCACAATGAGCAGTTCTTC.

Ten or more counts support this clonotype. CDR3 nucleotide sequence: TGCGCCAGCAGCCAAGTCAGCGGGGTTGGCGAGCAGTACTTC. Residues: CASSQVSGVGEQYF. The gene calls are TRBV4-3 and TRBJ2-7, with 7 bases matching TRBD2. V gave up 1 base and J gave up 6 bases; unmatched junction bases: 6. The CDR3 runs to 14 residues. The germline CDR1 and CDR2 sequences are LGHNA and YSLEER.

The J gene is TRBJ1-6, the V gene TRBV7-9; 7 bases are a match to TRBD1. CDR1 is SEHNR and CDR2 is FQNEAQ in the germline V gene (reference sequence). Germline trimming cut 2 bases from V and 7 bases from J; bases unmatched to any gene: 11. The CDR3 contains 17 residues. CDR3 region: CASSLFLGQGGNSPLHF. The CDR3 coding sequence is TGTGCCAGCAGCTTATTTCTAGGGCAGGGGGGAAATTCACCCCTCCACTTT. Looking up the rest from reference TRBV7-9 and TRBJ1-6 gives the full variable domain: DTGVSQNPRHKITKRGQNVTFRCDPISEHNRLYWYRQTLGQGPEFLTYFQNEAQLEKSRLLSDRFSAERPKGSFSTLEIQRTEQGDSAMYLCASSLFLGQGGNSPLHFGNGTRLTVT.

In this sample, this clonotype turned up a few times. This chain links TRBV4-3 with TRBJ2-7, with TRBD1 identical over 9 bases. CDR1 is LGHNA and CDR2 is YSLEER in the germline V gene. The V segment lost 0 bases and the J segment 3 bases; nucleotides outside the gene matches: 9. CDR3 size: 17 residues. The CDR3 sequence: CASSQDRGQGTDYEQYF. DNA for the CDR3: TGCGCCAGCAGCCAAGATAGGGGACAGGGTACTGACTACGAGCAGTACTTC.

This clonotype occurred a few times. J is TRBJ2-7 and V is TRBV20-1; 11 positions agree with TRBD2. V shed 0 bases, J shed 2 bases, and the junction held 6 bases outside the gene matches. Germline CDR1 DFQATT, CDR2 SNEGSKA (reference sequence). The CDR3 length is 16 residues. The CDR3 coding sequence is TGCAGTGCTAGAGAGATGGGACTAGCGGAGACCTACGAGCAGTACTTC. It specifies CSAREMGLAETYEQYF.

This sequence joins TRBV9 and TRBJ2-3; 8 nucleotides match TRBD2. This CDR3 region has 15 residues. Germline trimming cut 0 bases from V and 4 bases from J; bases unmatched to any gene: 4. Per the germline V gene, CDR1 is SGDLS and CDR2 is YYNGEE. CDR3 nucleotides: TGTGCCAGCAGCGTAGTGGCGGGGGGCTCAGATACGCAGTATTTT. Residues: CASSVVAGGSDTQYF. The variable domain in full, completed from reference TRBV9 and TRBJ2-3, reads DSGVTQTPKHLITATGQRVTLRCSPRSGDLSVYWYQQSLDQGLQFLIQYYNGEERAKGNILERFSAQQFPDLHSELNLSSLELGDSALYFCASSVVAGGSDTQYFGPGTRLTVL.

This clonotype was observed a handful of times. V usage is TRBV7-2 and J usage is TRBJ2-5; D possibly corresponds to TRBD1 (6 bases). CDR1 SGHTA and CDR2 FQGNSA come from the germline V gene. CDR3 length: 14 amino acids. V was trimmed by 3 bases and J by 9 bases, leaving 17 bases between them. The CDR3 region has the DNA TGTGCCAGCAGCTTTCAGAGCTTTACAGGGTCCCAGTACTTC. Encoded protein: CASSFQSFTGSQYF.

J is TRBJ2-5 and V is TRBV6-5; D tentatively fits TRBD1 or TRBD2 (6 bases each). Germline CDR1 and CDR2: MNHEY and SVGAGI. The CDR3 has 16 amino acids. The V gene lost 0 bases and the J gene lost 7 bases, with 18 bases spanning the gap. CDR3 bases: TGTGCCAGCAGTTACTCCTGGGGGGCGGGCGAGGGGACCCAGTACTTC. The encoded protein is CASSYSWGAGEGTQYF.

This clonotype was seen at least ten times. J is TRBJ2-4 and V is TRBV6-2 or TRBV6-3; possibly TRBD1 for D (5 bases). The CDR3 runs to 12 residues. Germline V gene data show CDR1 as MNHEY and CDR2 as SVGEGT. V was pared by 2 bases and J by 8 bases, with 7 bases between. For the CDR3, the DNA is TGTGCCAGCAGTTACAGCAGGGACATTCAGTACTTC. Translation gives CASSYSRDIQYF.

In its sample, this clonotype was seen a few times. The chain uses TRBV5-1 and TRBJ2-2; either TRBD1 or TRBD2 may supply D (6 bases each). V gave up 4 bases and J gave up 3 bases, with 16 bases separating them. This CDR3 has 16 residues. Germline values: CDR1 SGHRS, CDR2 YFSETQ. This CDR3 is CASSPGAAFDTGELFF. The CDR3 DNA is TGCGCCAGCAGCCCGGGGGCGGCCTTTGACACCGGGGAGCTGTTTTTT.

This clonotype has only a few counts. This sequence joins TRBV4-3 and TRBJ1-2; D is possibly TRBD1 (5 bases). CDR1 and CDR2 from the germline V gene are LGHNA and YSLEER. This CDR3 has 15 residues. V lost 2 bases and J 5 bases, leaving 15 bases between the germline ends. CDR3 nucleotides: TGCGCCAGCAGCCAAAGGGCAGGGAATACTTATGGCTACACCTTC. Its translation is CASSQRAGNTYGYTF.

This clonotype was counted only a few times. The chain employs TRBV5-1 and TRBJ1-1; D gene unclear. Trimming cost V 0 bases and J 1 base, with 19 bases left between them. The CDR3 is 18 amino acids. Germline values: CDR1 SGHRS, CDR2 YFSETQ. This CDR3 is CASSLAAVSIGSNTEAFF. CDR3 sequence (DNA): TGCGCCAGCAGCTTGGCCGCGGTATCGATAGGGTCGAACACTGAAGCTTTCTTT.

This clonotype came up a few times. This rearrangement joins TRBV20-1 to TRBJ2-7, with a possible D match to TRBD1 (5 bases). CDR3 size: 15 residues. V lost 0 bases, J lost 2 bases, and 14 bases lay in between. Germline V gene lookup returns CDR1 DFQATT and CDR2 SNEGSKA (reference sequence). CDR3 DNA sequence: TGCAGTGCTAGAGATCACGTCAGGGCCCCCTACGAGCAGTACTTC. This sequence encodes CSARDHVRAPYEQYF.

The DNA of the CDR3 is TGTGCCAGCAGCACAGGGATCACCGGGGAGCTGTTTTTT. It encodes CASSTGITGELFF. The rearrangement joins TRBV11-2 to TRBJ2-2, with a tentative D call TRBD1 (6 bases). Germline assignment: CDR1 SGHAT and CDR2 FQNNGV. Trimming removed 5 bases at V and 4 bases at J, with 8 bases between. This CDR3 has 13 residues.

The chain employs TRBV20-1 and TRBJ2-1, with D unresolved. The ends were cut back, 1 base at V and 0 bases at J, with 19 bases in the middle. The germline gives CDR1 DFQATT, CDR2 SNEGSKA (reference sequence). The CDR3 totals 18 residues. The CDR3 here is CSARATPSLESSYNEQFF. CDR3 DNA: TGCAGTGCTAGAGCTACCCCTTCTCTAGAGAGCTCCTACAATGAGCAGTTCTTC.

This clonotype was detected a few times. The junction differs from germline at one of its ends, possibly a read error. The chain joins TRBV20-1 to TRBJ2-3; 8 nucleotides align to TRBD2. CDR1 and CDR2 from the germline V gene are DFQATT and SNEGSKA (reference sequence). This CDR3 is built from 14 residues. CDR3 loop: CSAGEAGVTDTQYF. CDR3 sequence (DNA): TGCAGTGCTGGAGAAGCGGGAGTTACAGATACGCAGTATTTT.